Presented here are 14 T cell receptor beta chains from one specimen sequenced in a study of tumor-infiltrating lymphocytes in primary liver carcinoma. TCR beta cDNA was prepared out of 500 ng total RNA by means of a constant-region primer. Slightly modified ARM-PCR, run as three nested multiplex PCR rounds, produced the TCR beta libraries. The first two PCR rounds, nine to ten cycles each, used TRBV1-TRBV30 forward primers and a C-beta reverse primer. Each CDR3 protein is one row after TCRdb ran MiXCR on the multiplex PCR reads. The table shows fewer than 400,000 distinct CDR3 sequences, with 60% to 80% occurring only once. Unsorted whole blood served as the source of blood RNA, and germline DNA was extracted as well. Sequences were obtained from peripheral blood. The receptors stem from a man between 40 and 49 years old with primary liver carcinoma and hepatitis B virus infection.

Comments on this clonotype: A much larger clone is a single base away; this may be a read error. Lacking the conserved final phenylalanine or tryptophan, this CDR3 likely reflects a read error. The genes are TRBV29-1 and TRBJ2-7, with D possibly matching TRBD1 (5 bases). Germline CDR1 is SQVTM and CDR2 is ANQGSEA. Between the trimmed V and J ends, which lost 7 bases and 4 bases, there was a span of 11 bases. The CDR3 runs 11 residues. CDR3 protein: CSAEGVYEQYL. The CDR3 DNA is TGCAGCGCAGAAGGGGTTTACGAGCAGTACCTC.

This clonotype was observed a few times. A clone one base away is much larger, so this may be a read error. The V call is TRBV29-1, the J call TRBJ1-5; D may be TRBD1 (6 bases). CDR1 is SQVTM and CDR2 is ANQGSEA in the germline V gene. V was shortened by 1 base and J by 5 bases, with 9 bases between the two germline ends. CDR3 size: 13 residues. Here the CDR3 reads CSVEGGPDQPQHF. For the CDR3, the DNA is TGCAGCGTTGAAGGGGGGCCTGATCAGCCCCAGCATTTT.

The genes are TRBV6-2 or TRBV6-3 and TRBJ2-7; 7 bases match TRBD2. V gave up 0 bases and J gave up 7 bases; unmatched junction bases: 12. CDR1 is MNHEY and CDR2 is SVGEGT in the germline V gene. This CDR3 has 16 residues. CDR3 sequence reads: CASSYSGLAGVWEQYF. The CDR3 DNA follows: TGTGCCAGCAGTTACTCTGGATTGGCGGGAGTTTGGGAGCAGTACTTC.

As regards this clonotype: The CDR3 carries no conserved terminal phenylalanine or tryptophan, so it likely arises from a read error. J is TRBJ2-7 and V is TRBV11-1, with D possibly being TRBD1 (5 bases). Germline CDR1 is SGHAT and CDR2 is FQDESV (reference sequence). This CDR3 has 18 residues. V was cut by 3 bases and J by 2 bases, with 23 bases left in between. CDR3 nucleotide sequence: TGTGCCAGCAGCTTGACGGTCTTATCGGGTTCACAGGCCTACGAGCAGTACTCC. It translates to CASSLTVLSGSQAYEQYS.

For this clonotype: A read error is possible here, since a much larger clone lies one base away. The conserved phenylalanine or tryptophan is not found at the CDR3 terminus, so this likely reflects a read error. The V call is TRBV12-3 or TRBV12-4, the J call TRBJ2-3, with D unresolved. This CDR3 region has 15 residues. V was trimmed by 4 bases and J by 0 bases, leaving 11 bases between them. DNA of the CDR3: TGTGCCAGCAGTTCCCTAGGGTTTAGCACAGATACGCAGTATCTT. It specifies CASSSLGFSTDTQYL.

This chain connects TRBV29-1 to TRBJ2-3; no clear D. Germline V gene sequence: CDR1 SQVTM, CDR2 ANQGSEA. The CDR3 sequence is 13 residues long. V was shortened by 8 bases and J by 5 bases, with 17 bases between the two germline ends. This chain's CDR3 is CSLYTASVDTQYF. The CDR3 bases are TGCAGCCTTTATACAGCAAGCGTAGATACGCAGTATTTT.

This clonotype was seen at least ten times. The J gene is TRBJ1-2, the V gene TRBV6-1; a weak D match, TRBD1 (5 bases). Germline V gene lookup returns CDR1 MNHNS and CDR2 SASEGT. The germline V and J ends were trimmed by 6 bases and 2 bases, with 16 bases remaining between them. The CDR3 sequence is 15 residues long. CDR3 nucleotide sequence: TGTGCCAGCAGGTATAGGGACGGGGGAAACTATGGCTACACCTTC. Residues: CASRYRDGGNYGYTF.

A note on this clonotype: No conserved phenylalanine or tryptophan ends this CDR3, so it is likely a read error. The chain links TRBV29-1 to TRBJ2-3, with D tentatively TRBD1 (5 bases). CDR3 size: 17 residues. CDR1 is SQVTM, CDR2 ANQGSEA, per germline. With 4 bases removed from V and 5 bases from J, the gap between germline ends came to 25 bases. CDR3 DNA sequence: TGCAGCGTTGCCCTCCTACTCCGTCGACAGAATGGAGATACGCAGTATTCT. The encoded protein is CSVALLLRRQNGDTQYS.

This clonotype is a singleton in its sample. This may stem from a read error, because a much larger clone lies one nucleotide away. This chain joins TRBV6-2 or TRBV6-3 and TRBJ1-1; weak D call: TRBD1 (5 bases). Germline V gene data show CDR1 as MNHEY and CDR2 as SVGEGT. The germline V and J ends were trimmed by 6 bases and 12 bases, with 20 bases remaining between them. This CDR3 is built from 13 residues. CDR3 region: CASRRPEGRETFF. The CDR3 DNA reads TGTGCCAGCAGACGCCCTGAGGGGCGAGAAACTTTCTTT.

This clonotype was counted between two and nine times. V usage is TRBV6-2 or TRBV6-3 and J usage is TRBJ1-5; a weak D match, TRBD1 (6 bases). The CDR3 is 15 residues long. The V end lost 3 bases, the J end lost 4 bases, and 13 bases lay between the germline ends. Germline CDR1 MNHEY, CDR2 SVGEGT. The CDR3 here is CASSYMAQGNQPQHF. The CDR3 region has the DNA TGTGCCAGCAGTTATATGGCCCAGGGGAATCAGCCCCAGCATTTT.

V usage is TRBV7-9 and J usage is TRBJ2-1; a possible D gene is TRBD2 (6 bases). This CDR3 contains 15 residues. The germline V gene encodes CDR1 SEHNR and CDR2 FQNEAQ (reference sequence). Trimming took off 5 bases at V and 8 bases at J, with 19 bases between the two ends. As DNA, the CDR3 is TGTGCCAGCAGCCACGGACTACCGGGAAATCATGAGCAGTTCTTC. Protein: CASSHGLPGNHEQFF.

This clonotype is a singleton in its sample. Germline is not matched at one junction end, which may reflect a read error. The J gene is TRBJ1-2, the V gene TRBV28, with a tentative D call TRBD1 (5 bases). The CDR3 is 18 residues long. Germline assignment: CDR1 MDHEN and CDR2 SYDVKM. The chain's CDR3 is CASTLLMGGRDSKYGYTF. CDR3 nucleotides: TGTGCCAGCACTTTATTGATGGGCGGTCGGGACTCGAAATATGGCTACACCTTC.

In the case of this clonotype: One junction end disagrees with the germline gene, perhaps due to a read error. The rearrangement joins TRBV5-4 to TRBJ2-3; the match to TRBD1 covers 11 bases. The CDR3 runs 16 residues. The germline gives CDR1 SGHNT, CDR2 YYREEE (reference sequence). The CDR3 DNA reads TGTGCCAACAGCCGGACAGGGGGCGCGGGCACAGATACGCACTATTTT. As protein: CANSRTGGAGTDTHYF.

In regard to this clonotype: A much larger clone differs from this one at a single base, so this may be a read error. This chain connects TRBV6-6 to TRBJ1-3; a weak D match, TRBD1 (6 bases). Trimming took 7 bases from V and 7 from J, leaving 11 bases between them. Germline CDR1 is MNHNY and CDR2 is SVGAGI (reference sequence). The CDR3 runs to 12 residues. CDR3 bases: TGTGCCAGCAATAATACAGGGAACACCATATATTTT. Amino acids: CASNNTGNTIYF.